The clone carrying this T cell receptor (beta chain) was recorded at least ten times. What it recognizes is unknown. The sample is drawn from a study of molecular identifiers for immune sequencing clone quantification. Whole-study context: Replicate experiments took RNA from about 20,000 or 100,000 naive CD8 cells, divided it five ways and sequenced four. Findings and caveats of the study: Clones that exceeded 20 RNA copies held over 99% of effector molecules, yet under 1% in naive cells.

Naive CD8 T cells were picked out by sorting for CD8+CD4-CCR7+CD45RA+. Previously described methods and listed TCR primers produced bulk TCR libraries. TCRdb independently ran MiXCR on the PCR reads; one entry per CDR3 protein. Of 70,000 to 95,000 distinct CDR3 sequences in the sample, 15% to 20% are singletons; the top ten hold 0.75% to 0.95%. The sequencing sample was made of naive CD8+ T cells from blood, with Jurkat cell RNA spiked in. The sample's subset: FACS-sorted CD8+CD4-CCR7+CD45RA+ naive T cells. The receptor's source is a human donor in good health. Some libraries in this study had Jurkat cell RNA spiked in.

The CDR3 spells CASSQESGGADNEQFF. Here the CDR3 DNA reads TGCGCCAGCAGCCAAGAGAGCGGGGGGGCCGACAATGAGCAGTTCTTC. V gene TRBV4-3 combines with J gene TRBJ2-1; the match to TRBD2 covers 10 bases. The germline V gene has CDR1 LGHNA and CDR2 YSLEER. Trimming took 0 bases from V and 5 from J; bases not matched to a gene: 4. The CDR3 consists of 16 residues.